This TCR beta chain derives from a study of T cell responses to AZD1222 COVID-19 vaccine. Second-dose groups at about 4 or about 12 weeks were pooled. Whole-study findings and limits: It should be noted that donors were predominantly white British and more often female, and clonal diversity was possibly underestimated.

This table comes from immunoSEQ multiplex PCR, and its TCRdb copy is limited to in-frame clones, with some not included. Of fewer than 85,000 clones in the sample, under 90% were seen once. As regards this clone: Its antigen is as yet unknown.

Germline V CDR1 and CDR2: LGHNA, YSLEER. This CDR3 has 15 residues. V was pared by 1 base and J by 3 bases, with 2 bases of the junction left unmatched. Source: peripheral blood, taken 28 days after the second AZD1222 dose. The chain recombines TRBV4-3 with TRBJ2-7, with TRBD2 matching 11 bases. The receptor was isolated from an adult who received the AZD1222 COVID-19 vaccine. CDR3 residues: CASSQGLAGHYEQYF. In nucleotides, the CDR3 is TGCGCCAGCAGCCAAGGACTAGCGGGACACTACGAGCAGTACTTC.